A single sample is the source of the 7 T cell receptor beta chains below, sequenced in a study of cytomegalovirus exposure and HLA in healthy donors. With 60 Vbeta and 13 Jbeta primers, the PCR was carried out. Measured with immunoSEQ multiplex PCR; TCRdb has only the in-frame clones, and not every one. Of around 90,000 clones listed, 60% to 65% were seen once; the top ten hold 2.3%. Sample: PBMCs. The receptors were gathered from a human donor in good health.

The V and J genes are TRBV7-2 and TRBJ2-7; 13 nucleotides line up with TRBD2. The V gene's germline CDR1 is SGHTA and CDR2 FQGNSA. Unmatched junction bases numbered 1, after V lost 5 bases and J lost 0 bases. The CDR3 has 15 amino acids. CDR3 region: CASSRLAGGSYEQYF. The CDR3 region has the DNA TGTGCCAGCAGCCGACTAGCGGGGGGCTCCTACGAGCAGTACTTC.

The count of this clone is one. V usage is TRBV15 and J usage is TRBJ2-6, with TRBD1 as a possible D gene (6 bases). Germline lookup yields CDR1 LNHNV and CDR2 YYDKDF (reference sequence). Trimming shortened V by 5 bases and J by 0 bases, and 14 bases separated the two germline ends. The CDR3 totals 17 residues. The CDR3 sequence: CATSRRGGYSGANVLTF. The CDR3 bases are TGTGCCACCAGCCGAAGAGGGGGATACTCTGGGGCCAACGTCCTGACTTTC.

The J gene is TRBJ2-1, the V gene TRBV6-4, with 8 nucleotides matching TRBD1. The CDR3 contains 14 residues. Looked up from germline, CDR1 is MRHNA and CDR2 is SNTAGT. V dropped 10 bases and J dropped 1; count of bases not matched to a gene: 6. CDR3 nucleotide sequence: TGTGCCACCTCGGACAGGGCTTCCTACAATGAGCAGTTCTTC. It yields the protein CATSDRASYNEQFF.

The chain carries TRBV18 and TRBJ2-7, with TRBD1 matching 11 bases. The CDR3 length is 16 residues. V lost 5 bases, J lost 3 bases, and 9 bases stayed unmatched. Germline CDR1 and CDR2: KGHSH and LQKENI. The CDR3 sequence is CASSFNLDRGHYEQYF. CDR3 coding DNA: TGTGCCAGCTCATTCAATTTGGACAGGGGGCACTACGAGCAGTACTTC. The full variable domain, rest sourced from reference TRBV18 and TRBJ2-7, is NAGVMQNPRHLVRRRGQEARLRCSPMKGHSHVYWYRQLPEEGLKFMVYLQKENIIDESGMPKERFSAEFPKEGPSILRIQQVVRGDSAAYFCASSFNLDRGHYEQYFGPGTRLTVT.

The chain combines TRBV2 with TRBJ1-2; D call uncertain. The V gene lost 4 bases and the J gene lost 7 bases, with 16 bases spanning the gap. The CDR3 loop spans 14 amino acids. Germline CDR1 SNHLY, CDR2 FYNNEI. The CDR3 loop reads CASSVVSNYSGYTF. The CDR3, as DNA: TGTGCCAGCAGTGTGGTGTCAAACTATTCTGGCTACACCTTC.

Here the CDR3 reads CASSSTEGALTEAFF. Here the CDR3 DNA reads TGTGCCAGCAGTTCCACGGAGGGGGCATTGACTGAAGCTTTCTTT. The chain combines TRBV6-5 with TRBJ1-1; 7 bases line up with TRBD1. Germline V gene lookup returns CDR1 MNHEY and CDR2 SVGAGI. The CDR3 runs 15 residues. Unmatched junction bases numbered 10, after V lost 4 bases and J lost 5 bases.

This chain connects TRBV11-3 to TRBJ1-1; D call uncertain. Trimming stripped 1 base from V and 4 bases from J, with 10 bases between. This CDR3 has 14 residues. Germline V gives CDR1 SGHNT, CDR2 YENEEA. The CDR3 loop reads CASSLAKGGTEAFF. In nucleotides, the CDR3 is TGTGCCAGCAGCTTAGCCAAAGGAGGCACTGAAGCTTTCTTT.